A selection of T cell receptor beta chains follows, all from one sample in a study of early stage breast cancer tumors. Using immunoSEQ multiplex PCR, the repertoire was profiled, and TCRdb retains in-frame clones only, with some absent. The table shows some 75,000 clones, with 65% to 85% occurring only once. Sequencing input: blood. The receptors come from a person aged 55 to 69 with breast cancer. Each CDR3 is given with its conserved first and last residue. A D gene is named only where the DNA matches it firmly. Size tells how often a clone was seen (once, few, many) or the class of an expanded clone, and some rows leave it out.

CDR3	DNA	J	V	size	D
CASSLPRDRETGELFF	TGTGCCAGCAGCTTGCCCCGGGACAGGGAGACCGGGGAGCTGTTTTTT	TRBJ2-2	TRBV5-4	NA	TRBD1
CASSFRHGQYF	TGTGCTAGCAGCTTTCGACACGGGCAGTACTTC	TRBJ2-7	TRBV7-7	NA	NA
CASSSLAGGHQETQYF	TGTGCCAGCAGCTCCCTAGCGGGGGGGCACCAAGAGACCCAGTACTTC	TRBJ2-5	TRBV7-9	NA	TRBD2
CASSVDRDRNSPLHF	TGTGCCAGCAGTGTAGACCGGGACAGAAATTCACCCCTCCACTTT	TRBJ1-6	TRBV2	NA	TRBD1
CASRGQQGALGEQYF	TGTGCCAGCAGGGGACAACAGGGGGCGTTGGGAGAGCAGTACTTC	TRBJ2-7	TRBV6-1	few	TRBD1
CASSPISDEQFF	TGTGCCAGCAGCCCAATATCCGATGAGCAGTTCTTC	TRBJ2-1	TRBV7-9	NA	NA
CASSSPTGADTQYF	TGTGCCAGCAGTAGTCCCACGGGGGCAGATACGCAGTATTTT	TRBJ2-3	TRBV28	NA	NA
CASSAGQGRTGELFF	TGTGCCAGCAGCGCCGGACAGGGGAGGACCGGGGAGCTGTTTTTT	TRBJ2-2	TRBV9	NA	TRBD1
CARTGGLGYTF	TGTGCCAGGACAGGGGGGCTTGGCTACACCTTC	TRBJ1-2	TRBV6-4	NA	TRBD1
CASTQKQGEYSPLHF	TGTGCCAGCACCCAGAAACAGGGGGAGTATTCACCCCTCCACTTT	TRBJ1-6	TRBV6-5	NA	TRBD1
CASSKAAGGNWGELFF	TGTGCCAGCAGCAAAGCGGCGGGAGGGAATTGGGGGGAGCTGTTTTTT	TRBJ2-2	TRBV21-1	NA	NA
CAIPRKGVEYEQYF	TGTGCCATCCCGAGGAAGGGGGTCGAGTACGAGCAGTACTTC	TRBJ2-7	TRBV7-9	few	NA
CAISEGRGDPVETQYF	TGTGCCATCAGTGAGGGTCGGGGGGATCCTGTGGAGACCCAGTACTTC	TRBJ2-5	TRBV10-3	NA	TRBD2
CASTLREGATEAFF	TGTGCCAGCACTTTACGAGAGGGGGCAACTGAAGCTTTCTTT	TRBJ1-1	TRBV6-5	NA	TRBD1
CASSPGGGSPLHF	TGTGCCAGCAGCCCGGGGGGAGGTTCACCCCTCCACTTT	TRBJ1-6	TRBV7-9	few	NA
CASSTGTGQGYTF	TGTGCCAGCAGTACGGGGACAGGGCAGGGCTACACCTTC	TRBJ1-2	TRBV7-2	NA	TRBD1
CASSQAGTVANTGELFF	TGCGCCAGCAGCCAAGCGGGGACTGTCGCGAACACCGGGGAGCTGTTTTTT	TRBJ2-2	TRBV4-1	NA	NA
CASSPGLESDTQYF	TGCGCCAGCAGCCCCGGACTAGAGTCAGATACGCAGTATTTT	TRBJ2-3	TRBV5-1	NA	TRBD2
CASSPTLGDTEAFF	TGTGCCAGCTCACCTACGTTAGGGGACACTGAAGCTTTCTTT	TRBJ1-1	TRBV18	NA	NA
CASSYPGEGQPQHF	TGTGCCAGCAGCTACCCCGGGGAGGGGCAGCCCCAGCATTTT	TRBJ1-5	TRBV28	NA	NA
CAISGTGEYEQYF	TGTGCCATCAGTGGGACAGGGGAATACGAGCAGTACTTC	TRBJ2-7	TRBV10-3	NA	TRBD1
CASSLTSGRDTGELFF	TGTGCCAGCTCACTAACTAGCGGGAGAGACACCGGGGAGCTGTTTTTT	TRBJ2-2	TRBV18	NA	TRBD2
CASRKGGPNTGELFF	TGTGCCAGCAGGAAAGGAGGCCCGAACACCGGGGAGCTGTTTTTT	TRBJ2-2	TRBV7-3	NA	NA
CASSLGLSYNSPLHF	TGTGCCAGCAGCTTAGGTCTCTCCTATAATTCACCCCTCCACTTT	TRBJ1-6	TRBV5-6	few	NA
CASSSYGGRGVIYEQYF	TGTGCCAGCAGCTCCTATGGGGGTCGTGGGGTTATTTACGAGCAGTACTTC	TRBJ2-7	TRBV7-8	NA	NA
CASSYQGNTEAFF	TGTGCCAGCAGCTACCAGGGGAACACTGAAGCTTTCTTT	TRBJ1-1	TRBV5-4	NA	NA
CASSGLGYEQFF	TGTGCCAGCAGCGGCTTGGGCTATGAGCAGTTCTTC	TRBJ2-1	TRBV2	NA	NA
CATTQEGYGYTF	TGTGCCACCACTCAGGAGGGCTATGGCTACACCTTC	TRBJ1-2	TRBV10-3	NA	NA
CASSPRLASTDTQYF	TGTGCCAGCTCACCTAGGCTAGCGAGCACAGATACGCAGTATTTT	TRBJ2-3	TRBV18	once	NA
CASSLFSGAQETQYF	TGTGCCAGCAGCTTATTCTCGGGGGCACAAGAGACCCAGTACTTC	TRBJ2-5	TRBV7-2	NA	NA
CASSNGQGATYEQYF	TGTGCCAGCTCTAACGGACAGGGGGCCACCTACGAGCAGTACTTC	TRBJ2-7	TRBV18	NA	TRBD1
CASSDQREVNEQFF	TGTGCCAGCAGTGACCAGCGGGAGGTCAATGAGCAGTTCTTC	TRBJ2-1	TRBV2	NA	TRBD2
CAWSLTGGLETQYF	TGTGCCTGGAGTCTCACAGGGGGCTTAGAGACCCAGTACTTC	TRBJ2-5	TRBV30	NA	TRBD1
CASSATGSTEAFF	TGTGCCAGCAGCGCCACAGGGTCCACTGAAGCTTTCTTT	TRBJ1-1	TRBV7-3	NA	NA
CASSLVQNTEAFF	TGTGCCAGCAGCTTAGTACAGAACACTGAAGCTTTCTTT	TRBJ1-1	TRBV7-2	NA	NA
CASSLPANYGYTF	TGTGCCAGCAGTTTACCAGCTAACTATGGCTACACCTTC	TRBJ1-2	TRBV28	few	NA
CASSLGASGGNEQFF	TGTGCCAGCAGCCTGGGGGCTAGCGGGGGCAATGAGCAGTTCTTC	TRBJ2-1	TRBV5-8	NA	TRBD2
CASIGDWGGDNEQFF	TGTGCCAGCATCGGGGATTGGGGAGGGGACAATGAGCAGTTCTTC	TRBJ2-1	TRBV6-6	NA	TRBD2
CASSQEIAGYNEQFF	TGTGCCAGCAGCCAGGAAATAGCGGGCTACAATGAGCAGTTCTTC	TRBJ2-1	TRBV2	NA	TRBD2
CASRPPLQGVVDEQFF	TGTGCCAGCAGGCCCCCATTGCAGGGCGTTGTAGATGAGCAGTTCTTC	TRBJ2-1	TRBV7-2	once	NA
CASSSLAGASTDTQYF	TGTGCCAGCAGTTCCCTAGCGGGGGCCTCCACAGATACGCAGTATTTT	TRBJ2-3	TRBV6-5	NA	TRBD2
CASSLESGATGELFF	TGTGCCAGCAGCTTGGAGAGCGGGGCCACCGGGGAGCTGTTTTTT	TRBJ2-2	TRBV5-4	NA	TRBD2
CASNLGGGSPLHF	TGTGCCAGCAATCTCGGCGGGGGTTCACCCCTCCACTTT	TRBJ1-6	TRBV6-4	NA	NA
CASSLLPVQSGELFF	TGCGCCAGCAGCTTGTTGCCCGTTCAAAGCGGGGAGCTGTTTTTT	TRBJ2-2	TRBV5-1	NA	NA
CASSLGQGQDTQYF	TGTGCCAGCAGCTTAGGACAGGGGCAGGATACGCAGTATTTT	TRBJ2-3	TRBV11-3	NA	TRBD1
CASSPGTRNNEQFF	TGTGCCAGCAGCCCGGGGACCCGGAACAATGAGCAGTTCTTC	TRBJ2-1	TRBV13	NA	NA
CASSDGRGSKLFF	TGTGCCAGCAGTGATGGGCGGGGCTCAAAACTGTTTTTT	TRBJ1-4	TRBV6-1	NA	NA
CARSLARTGSSYEQYF	TGTGCCAGAAGCTTAGCCCGGACAGGGAGCTCCTACGAGCAGTACTTC	TRBJ2-7	TRBV7-5	NA	NA
CASSAGTGIYEQYF	TGCGCCAGCAGCGCCGGGACAGGGATCTACGAGCAGTACTTC	TRBJ2-7	TRBV5-1	few	TRBD1
CASSLGQATGELFF	TGTGCCAGCAGCTTGGGACAGGCTACCGGGGAGCTGTTTTTT	TRBJ2-2	TRBV11-3	NA	TRBD1
CASSEVGTHIYF	TGTGCCAGCAGTGAAGTGGGCACCCACATATATTTT	TRBJ1-3	TRBV6-1	NA	NA
CASRSTGTFSYEQYF	TGTGCCAGCAGGTCAACAGGGACGTTCTCCTACGAGCAGTACTTC	TRBJ2-7	TRBV6-1	few	NA